The sequence of this TCR beta chain was determined in a study of cytomegalovirus exposure and HLA in healthy donors. Study outcomes and limitations: The authors listed 150 to 200 TCR beta chains as cytomegalovirus-associated. In an earlier analysis, about 87% or about 30%: the productive usage of most TCR beta V segments.

Healthy donors of bone marrow made up the group. Notes on this clone: Its antigen is unknown.

Vbeta (60) and Jbeta (13) primers were used in the PCR. Only in-frame clones appear in the TCRdb table, and some are missing; sequencing was by immunoSEQ multiplex PCR. The repertoire consists of fewer than 150,000 clones, with 60% to 75% occurring once and the leading ten covering over 1.5%. V lost 2 bases and J 13 bases, leaving 9 bases between the germline ends. Germline values: CDR1 MDHEN, CDR2 SYDVKM. The CDR3 spans 12 residues. The TCR was taken from a human donor in good health. Sequenced input: PBMCs. The chain links TRBV28 to TRBJ1-6; weak D call: TRBD1 (5 bases). The CDR3 region has the DNA TGTGCCAGCAGTTTAGCAGGGCTTCCCCTCCACTTT. This encodes CASSLAGLPLHF.